These 31 T cell receptor beta chains came from one sample sequenced in a study of tumor and adjacent non-tumor tissue in lung cancer. This sample's RNA came from whole unsorted tissue. Three rounds of nested PCR, following a modified ARM-PCR protocol, produced the TCRbeta library. MiXCR was run by TCRdb on the multiplex PCR reads, yielding one entry per CDR3 protein. This sample yields around 140,000 distinct CDR3 sequences, of which around two thirds are seen a single time; approximately 18% belongs to the top ten. Input material: lung tumor tissue. These receptors all stem from a man between 60 and 75 years old with small cell lung cancer.

The count of this clonotype is one. The CDR3 ends on some other residue instead of the conserved phenylalanine or tryptophan, so this is likely a read error. The chain combines TRBV11-1 with TRBJ1-6; D gene unclear. Trimming pared 7 bases from V and 10 bases from J, leaving 14 bases between. Germline V gene lookup returns CDR1 SGHAT and CDR2 FQDESV (reference sequence). The CDR3 has 13 residues. The CDR3 reads CASILLPESPLHY. The DNA of the CDR3 is TGTGCCAGCATCTTGTTGCCGGAATCACCCCTCCACTAT.

A remark on this clonotype: The junction and the germline gene differ at one end; a read error may be behind it. V is TRBV20-1 and J is TRBJ2-5; a possible D gene is TRBD2 (6 bases). This CDR3 spans 13 amino acids. Germline V lookup: CDR1 DFQATT, CDR2 SNEGSKA (reference sequence). In DNA form, the CDR3 reads TGCAATGCTAGAGATCGCGGGATCGAGACCCGGTACTTC. This codes for CNARDRGIETRYF.

This clonotype was counted many times. V usage is TRBV11-3 and J usage is TRBJ2-1, with unresolved D. Germline V gives CDR1 SGHNT, CDR2 YENEEA. The V gene lost 1 base and the J gene lost 5 bases, with 6 bases spanning the gap. The CDR3 has 13 amino acids. The CDR3 is CASSLGYNNEQFF. CDR3 coding DNA: TGTGCCAGCAGCTTAGGCTATAACAATGAGCAGTTCTTC. Variable domain in full (rest from reference TRBV11-3 and TRBJ2-1): EAGVVQSPRYKIIEKKQPVAFWCNPISGHNTLYWYLQNLGQGPELLIRYENEEAVDDSQLPKDRFSAERLKGVDSTLKIQPAELGDSAVYLCASSLGYNNEQFFGPGTRLTVL.

For this clonotype: A much bigger clone sits one base away, suggesting this may be a read error. This sequence joins TRBV5-8 and TRBJ2-1, with D possibly being TRBD2 (5 bases). There are 15 residues in the CDR3. CDR1 is SGHTS, CDR2 YDEGEE, per germline. The V end was cut by 6 bases, the J end by 10 bases, with 23 bases between. The CDR3 is CASTGIRSYKIEQFF. DNA of the CDR3: TGTGCCAGCACCGGGATTAGATCCTATAAAATCGAGCAGTTCTTC.

Points on this clonotype: One end of the junction varies from germline; a read error may be responsible. The chain employs TRBV20-1 and TRBJ2-5; D gene uncertain. CDR1 and CDR2 from the germline V gene are DFQATT and SNEGSKA (reference sequence). The CDR3 length is 11 residues. The DNA for the CDR3 is TGCAGTGCAAGGAGACAAGAGATCCAGTACTTC. Protein product: CSARRQEIQYF.

The rearrangement links TRBV20-1 to TRBJ1-1; the match to TRBD1 covers 7 bases. CDR3 length: 15 amino acids. V trimming: 6 bases; J trimming: 4 bases; junction bases outside the gene matches: 14. The germline V gene has CDR1 DFQATT and CDR2 SNEGSKA (reference sequence). The CDR3 sequence: CSARTGGTAVTEAFF. As DNA, the CDR3 is TGCAGTGCGCGGACAGGAGGGACGGCGGTCACTGAAGCTTTCTTT.

With respect to this clonotype: The junction and the germline gene differ at one end; a read error may be behind it. The chain joins TRBV7-9 to TRBJ2-5; D is undetermined. Germline V gene lookup returns CDR1 SEHNR and CDR2 FQNEAQ (reference sequence). The CDR3 is 12 residues long. CDR3 sequence: CACSSAQETQYF. In DNA, the CDR3 is TGTGCCTGCAGCTCGGCTCAAGAGACCCAGTATTTC.

Comments on this clonotype: This sequence may be a read error, since a much larger clone differs from it by one base. The chain couples TRBV20-1 to TRBJ2-1; 9 positions match TRBD1. The CDR3 totals 19 residues. J was trimmed by 6 bases and V by 3 bases; bases with no gene match: 21. Germline CDR1 is DFQATT and CDR2 is SNEGSKA (reference sequence). CDR3 region: CSASLARGQGFRPRNEQFF. The CDR3 coding sequence is TGCAGTGCTAGCCTCGCCCGGGGACAGGGCTTTAGGCCACGCAATGAGCAGTTCTTC.

The count of this clonotype is one. A much more abundant neighbour one base away suggests this may be a read error. The CDR3 coding sequence is TGTGCCAGCAGCCTCGCAGGTGAGGCGTACACTGAAGCTTTCTTT. Its protein is CASSLAGEAYTEAFF. V gene TRBV6-2 or TRBV6-3 combines with J gene TRBJ1-1; D remains unclear. CDR3 length: 15 residues. The V and J ends lost 6 bases and 3 bases respectively, with 17 bases between them. Germline lookup yields CDR1 MNHEY and CDR2 SVGEGT.

Comment on this clonotype: A much larger clone differs from this one at a single base, so this may be a read error. CDR3 DNA: TGTGCCAGCAGCTTTCGACATACGAATAATTCACTCCTCCACTTT. Its translation: CASSFRHTNNSLLHF. This rearrangement joins TRBV11-2 to TRBJ1-6; D ambiguous. This CDR3 comprises 15 residues. From germline, CDR1 is SGHAT and CDR2 FQNNGV.

The chain is built from TRBV29-1 and TRBJ2-1; 8 nucleotides agree with TRBD2. The germline V gene encodes CDR1 SQVTM and CDR2 ANQGSEA. The CDR3 consists of 14 residues. V shed 4 bases, J shed 7 bases, and the junction held 9 bases outside the gene matches. The CDR3 DNA follows: TGCAGCGTTGGAGAGACTAGCGAGCGTAATGAGCAGTTCTTC. As protein: CSVGETSERNEQFF.

As concerns this clonotype: A much larger clone lies one base from this, so it may be a read error. The chain is built from TRBV6-6 and TRBJ2-7; 12 bases align to TRBD1. The germline V gene encodes CDR1 MNHNY and CDR2 SVGAGI (reference sequence). There are 14 residues in the CDR3. DNA of the CDR3: TGTGACAGCGGACCGGGACAGGGGGCTGACGAGCAGTACTTC. Amino acids: CDSGPGQGADEQYF.

V and J are TRBV20-1 and TRBJ2-5; 7 bases map to TRBD1. V shed 4 bases and J 5 bases; nucleotides not matched to a gene: 16. This CDR3 comprises 16 residues. From germline, CDR1 is DFQATT and CDR2 SNEGSKA (reference sequence). CDR3 nucleotide sequence: TGCAGTGCTATTTCGTGGGACAGCGACCAACAGGAGACCCAGTACTTC. Translating it yields CSAISWDSDQQETQYF.

Concerning this clonotype: Given a much more abundant clone one base away, this may be a read error. The chain recombines TRBV29-1 with TRBJ2-7; 7 bases align to TRBD1. Looked up from germline, CDR1 is SQVTM and CDR2 is ANQGSEA. V lost 4 bases and J lost 7; bases outside the gene matches: 7. This CDR3 is 12 amino acids long. CDR3 coding DNA: TGCAGCGTTGCAGATACCAGGGGGGAGCAGTACTTC. Amino acid sequence: CSVADTRGEQYF.

About this clonotype: At one end the junction does not follow the germline gene, possibly because of a read error. The gene calls are TRBV6-5 and TRBJ2-2; D unclear. CDR1 and CDR2 (germline): MNHEY, SVGAGI. This CDR3 is 15 amino acids long. CDR3 sequence reads: CARRGVGPNTGELFF. The CDR3 DNA is TGTGCCAGGCGCGGCGTGGGTCCGAATACCGGGGAGCTGTTTTTT.

Of note for this clonotype: This may be a read error, as it is one base from a much larger clone. The genes are TRBV6-1 and TRBJ1-5; D is undetermined. This CDR3 spans 13 amino acids. Per germline, CDR1 MNHNS and CDR2 SASEGT. CDR3 DNA: TGTGCCGGCAGTGAGGTCCGCAATCAGCCCCAGCATTTT. It translates to CAGSEVRNQPQHF.

On this clonotype itself: Germline is not matched at one junction end, which may reflect a read error. The chain carries TRBV6-2 or TRBV6-3 and TRBJ2-1; D ambiguous. CDR1 is MNHEY and CDR2 is SVGEGT in the germline V gene. The CDR3 sequence is 14 residues long. The CDR3 is CDSSPGSSYNEQFF. In nucleotides, the CDR3 is TGTGACAGCAGTCCCGGCTCCTCCTACAATGAGCAGTTCTTC.

The gene calls are TRBV11-2 and TRBJ2-3, with TRBD2 identical over 10 bases. The CDR3 totals 17 residues. V shed 5 bases and J 4 bases; nucleotides not matched to a gene: 12. CDR1 and CDR2 (germline): SGHAT, FQNNGV. CDR3 coding DNA: TGTGCCAGCAGCCATTACCTAGCGGGAGAAACCGCAGATACGCAGTATTTT. Protein sequence: CASSHYLAGETADTQYF.

This clonotype was picked up many times. The chain links TRBV20-1 to TRBJ1-1; 11 nucleotides align to TRBD1. V was clipped by 6 bases and J by 3 bases; unmatched bases: 3. The CDR3 sequence is 13 residues long. Per germline, CDR1 DFQATT and CDR2 SNEGSKA (reference sequence). The CDR3 DNA reads as TGCAGTGCGGGACAGGGGGGATACACTGAAGCTTTCTTT. Its protein product is CSAGQGGYTEAFF.

Of note for this clonotype: At one of its ends the junction is not consistent with the germline gene, which may arise from a read error. The gene calls are TRBV11-2 and TRBJ2-7; D gene unclear. This CDR3 has 12 residues. Germline V gene data show CDR1 as SGHAT and CDR2 as FQNNGV. The CDR3 DNA reads TGTGCCAGCTGCCGGGTTCCCCACGACCAGTACTTC. Encoded protein: CASCRVPHDQYF.

Details on this clonotype: One end of the junction fails to match germline, which may point to a read error. The DNA of the CDR3 is TGTGCGAGCAGCATAACAGGGGGCTCATGGGTTGAGCCGTTCTTC. Protein product: CASSITGGSWVEPFF. The V call is TRBV12-3 or TRBV12-4, the J call TRBJ2-1; 9 bases map to TRBD1. The CDR3 extends over 15 amino acids.

This clonotype has only one observation. This may stem from a read error, because a much larger clone lies one nucleotide away. The chain uses TRBV4-1 and TRBJ1-1; no firm D call. Germline assignment: CDR1 MGHRA and CDR2 YSYEKL. The ends were cut back, 0 bases at V and 10 bases at J, with 9 bases in the middle. The CDR3 spans 12 residues. The CDR3 DNA sequence: TGCGCCAGCAGCCAAGATCTGGATAGAGCTTTCTTT. Encoded protein: CASSQDLDRAFF.

Details on this clonotype: This may be a read error, as it is one base from a much larger clone. The rearrangement links TRBV20-1 to TRBJ2-7; D may be TRBD2 (6 bases). The germline V gene encodes CDR1 DFQATT and CDR2 SNEGSKA (reference sequence). The CDR3 runs 17 residues. Trimming cost V 1 base and J 0 bases, with 19 bases left between them. The CDR3 sequence: CSARAYVSSANSYEQYF. The CDR3, as DNA: TGCAGTGCTAGAGCTTATGTCTCTAGCGCAAACTCCTACGAGCAGTACTTC.

With respect to this clonotype: The conserved closing phenylalanine or tryptophan is absent in this CDR3, likely reflecting a read error. The DNA is left out, because the CDR3 cannot be placed on it with certainty; the CDR3 is given as TCRdb lists it. The chain is built from TRBV6-5 and TRBJ1-5; TRBD1 is taken as the D call from the table, unchecked against the DNA. Per the germline V gene, CDR1 is MNHEY and CDR2 is SVGAGI. The CDR3 spans 16 residues, counting both ends. The CDR3 region is CASSPRLTGVDQPQHS.

The chain couples TRBV10-1 to TRBJ2-3; D possibly uses TRBD1 or TRBD2 (6 bases each). Germline CDR1 WNHNN, CDR2 SYGVQD (reference sequence). The length of the CDR3 is 15 residues. V shed 0 bases and J shed 11 bases, with 18 bases lying between them. CDR3 DNA sequence: TGCGCCAGCAGTGAGTCGGGGAGGCCTCCCAGGGGGCAGTATTTT. It encodes CASSESGRPPRGQYF.

This clonotype was seen ten or more times. The chain links TRBV7-9 to TRBJ2-3; D is perhaps TRBD1 or TRBD2 (5 bases each). The CDR3 has 15 residues. CDR1 SEHNR and CDR2 FQNEAQ come from the germline V gene (reference sequence). V was trimmed by 0 bases and J by 7 bases, leaving 14 bases between them. As DNA, the CDR3 is TGTGCCAGCAGCTTAGCCGGGACGCCAGGGAATACGCAGTATTTT. Residues: CASSLAGTPGNTQYF.

To note about this clonotype: At one of its ends the junction is not consistent with the germline gene, which may arise from a read error. The rearrangement uses TRBV11-2 and TRBJ2-2; D ambiguous. Germline V lookup: CDR1 SGHAT, CDR2 FQNNGV. CDR3 size: 14 residues. CDR3 DNA sequence: TGTACCAGCAGCTTAGGGCAGAACACCGGGGAGCTGTTTTTT. Residues: CTSSLGQNTGELFF.

This clonotype is a singleton in its sample. The junction and the germline gene differ at one end; a read error may be behind it. The V call is TRBV11-2, the J call TRBJ2-6; D gene ambiguous. The CDR3 sequence is 15 residues long. The V gene's germline CDR1 is SGHAT and CDR2 FQNNGV. Written as DNA, the CDR3 is TGTGCCAGCAACTTAAGACCCCCTGGGGCCAACGTCCTGACTTTC. Protein: CASNLRPPGANVLTF.

Comments on this clonotype: A much larger clone lies a single base off, so this may be a read error. V is TRBV20-1 and J is TRBJ2-7, with TRBD1 identical over 9 bases. CDR3 length: 13 amino acids. Germline trimming cut 7 bases from V and 5 bases from J; bases unmatched to any gene: 9. The germline CDR1 and CDR2 sequences are DFQATT and SNEGSKA (reference sequence). DNA for the CDR3: TGCAGTGTTGAGACAGGGGGAGGCCACGAGCAGTACTTC. This encodes CSVETGGGHEQYF.

This chain uses TRBV11-2 with TRBJ2-7, with 8 bases lining up with TRBD2. Looked up from germline, CDR1 is SGHAT and CDR2 is FQNNGV. V lost 2 bases, J lost 13 bases, and 16 bases stayed unmatched. The CDR3 length is 15 residues. CDR3: CASSLQAGDSYERYV. CDR3 sequence (DNA): TGTGCCAGCAGCTTACAAGCGGGAGATTCCTACGAGCGCTACGTC.

Note on this clonotype: A clone one base away is much larger, so this may be a read error. The rearrangement uses TRBV6-1 and TRBJ2-7; 7 nucleotides line up with TRBD1. Per germline, CDR1 MNHNS and CDR2 SASEGT. The CDR3 runs 16 residues. The CDR3 region has the DNA TGTGTCAGCAGTGACGCACCCGGGACAGCTACCTACGAGCAGTACTTC. It is translated as CVSSDAPGTATYEQYF.